This T cell receptor beta chain was retrieved from a study of cytomegalovirus exposure and HLA in healthy donors. Study in general: Approximately 85 million unique TCRs from HLA-typed donors were held in an early data release. Study outcomes and limitations: In a later analysis, the majority of CMV-associated beta chains seemingly showed HLA restriction. About 90% or about 30% of the time was how often most TCR beta V segments were productive, according to an earlier analysis. The study dropped some indistinguishable V segments, TRBV6-2 and TRBV6-3 among them.

On this clone: Its antigen is not identified.

Use of 60 Vbeta and 13 Jbeta primers characterized the PCR. Profiled with immunoSEQ multiplex PCR; TCRdb holds only in-frame clones, not every one. This sample's table reports around 200,000 clones. Germline-derived CDR1 and CDR2 are MNHEY and SMNVEV (reference sequence). Deletions cut 7 bases from V and 4 bases from J, with 8 bases between. The CDR3 totals 12 residues. This chain uses TRBV27 with TRBJ2-1; perhaps TRBD1 as D (6 bases). This sequence was found in a girl aged 2-9 years in good health and CMV-seropositive. The sample consisted of PBMCs. DNA of the CDR3: TGTGCCAGCAACGGACAGTACAATGAGCAGTTCTTC. It codes for CASNGQYNEQFF.